This T cell receptor beta chain was documented in a study of response to subunit inactivated influenza vaccine. General study results and limits: Few new T cells, the authors suggested, are recruited by each seasonal influenza vaccination.

In the case of this clonotype: Antigen specificity is unknown. This could be a read error, since a much larger clone is one nucleotide away.

TCRdb processed the RT-PCR reads anew with MiXCR; each CDR3 protein has one entry. The sample has roughly 570,000 distinct CDR3 sequences; 10% to 15% are singletons. This CDR3 comprises 15 residues. Looked up from germline, CDR1 is MNHNS and CDR2 is SASEGT. Sequencing was performed on PBMCs from blood, taken more than 35 days after vaccination. The rearrangement uses TRBV6-1 and TRBJ2-1, with D unresolved. The source of this sequence is a middle-aged man who received an inactivated influenza vaccine. The CDR3 DNA reads TGTGCCAGCACACATGGCAGGAGCTCCTACAATGTGCAGTTCTTC. Protein: CASTHGRSSYNVQFF.